Reported below is one T cell receptor beta chain. The data derive from a study of T cells in Graves' hyperthyroidism and ophthalmopathy. RNA transcripts gave rise to amplified TCR beta CDR3 regions. The HTBI set primed first-round TCR CDR3 RT-PCR. TCRdb used MiXCR to reprocess the multiplex PCR reads, holding one entry per CDR3 protein. The sample contains under 650,000 distinct CDR3 sequences, roughly 17% of which appear only once. Graves' hyperthyroidism was deemed stable given no ophthalmopathy progression within 18 months. Pregnant or lactating patients were excluded, as were those with uncontrolled infection or other autoimmune disease. Germline-derived CDR1 and CDR2 are MNHNS and SASEGT. The CDR3 covers 17 residues.

The TCR comes from a woman aged 25 to 39 with Graves' hyperthyroidism. The sequencing input was blood. The rearrangement uses TRBV6-1 and TRBJ2-1; the match to TRBD2 covers 10 bases. The J call is in doubt because the DNA end fits TRBJ2-7 better. The CDR3 DNA is TGTGCCAGCAGTGAAGCAGGGTATTCGACTAGCGGGTATGAGCAGTACTTC. This translates into CASSEAGYSTSGYEQYF.